The 30 T cell receptor beta chains listed next were all sequenced from one sample in a study of Ad26.COV2.S vaccination and SARS-CoV-2 variants. Noted treatment: roughly 20 received Ad26.COV2.S at low or high dose, single or two shots; 5 received placebo; per-sample allocation not given. All samples were drawn on day 63, counting from the first vaccine or placebo injection. Measured with immunoSEQ multiplex PCR; TCRdb has only the in-frame clones, and not every one. The data hold 440,000 or so clones, with around 91% observed a single time. This specimen was peripheral blood, taken in a trial of Ad26.COV2.S vaccine versus placebo. The source is a person between 18 and 65 years old who received the Ad26.COV2.S COVID-19 vaccine or a placebo.

The chain has TRBV7-9 and TRBJ2-3; D not certain. This CDR3 spans 16 amino acids. V was clipped by 0 bases and J by 2 bases, with 12 bases between them. The germline CDR1 and CDR2 sequences are SEHNR and FQNEAQ (reference sequence). CDR3 loop: CASSLARSQNTDTQYF. CDR3 nucleotides: TGTGCCAGCAGCTTAGCCCGTTCGCAAAACACAGATACGCAGTATTTT.

This chain joins TRBV7-2 and TRBJ1-1; maybe TRBD1 (5 bases). The germline V gene has CDR1 SGHTA and CDR2 FQGNSA. Trimming removed 3 bases from V and 0 bases from J, with 8 bases in between. The CDR3 spans 14 residues. The chain's CDR3 is CASSLRGMNTEAFF. The CDR3 nucleotides are TGTGCCAGCAGCTTGAGGGGAATGAACACTGAAGCTTTCTTT. Using reference TRBV7-2 and TRBJ1-1 for the parts outside the CDR3, the full variable domain is GAGVSQSPSNKVTEKGKDVELRCDPISGHTALYWYRQSLGQGLEFLIYFQGNSAPDKSGLPSDRFSAERTGGSVSTLTIQRTQQEDSAVYLCASSLRGMNTEAFFGQGTRLTVV.

The CDR3 protein is CASSQGTGNEKLFF. The CDR3 nucleotides read TGCGCCAGCAGCCAAGGGACAGGGAACGAAAAACTGTTTTTT. The chain recombines TRBV4-3 with TRBJ1-4; 8 bases are shared with TRBD1. With 1 base clipped from V and 8 bases from J, the junction kept 3 bases outside the gene matches. The CDR3 sequence is 14 residues long. Germline CDR1 and CDR2: LGHNA and YSLEER.

This clone was found once. This chain connects TRBV6-6 to TRBJ2-1, with D uncertain. V lost 0 bases and J lost 5, with 11 bases in between. This CDR3 has 15 amino acids. Germline-derived CDR1 and CDR2 are MNHNY and SVGAGI (reference sequence). The CDR3 region is CASSYSSARDNEQFF. CDR3 bases: TGTGCCAGCAGTTACTCGAGCGCCCGAGACAATGAGCAGTTCTTC.

The rearrangement links TRBV5-1 to TRBJ2-7; 14 bases match TRBD2. CDR1 is SGHRS and CDR2 is YFSETQ in the germline V gene. The CDR3 consists of 16 residues. The V and J ends lost 0 bases and 6 bases, in that order; junction bases with no gene match: 5. The DNA for the CDR3 is TGCGCCAGCAGCTTGGGGGGGACTAGCGGGAGCCCCGAGCAGTACTTC. Protein sequence: CASSLGGTSGSPEQYF.

The chain recombines TRBV28 with TRBJ2-7, with 15 positions matching TRBD2. This CDR3 has 17 amino acids. Germline CDR1 and CDR2: MDHEN and SYDVKM. Trimming took 5 bases from V and 3 from J; bases not matched to a gene: 8. The CDR3 loop reads CASSEGLAGGWDYEQYF. In DNA, the CDR3 is TGTGCCAGCAGTGAAGGACTAGCGGGAGGGTGGGACTACGAGCAGTACTTC.

J is TRBJ1-6 and V is TRBV28, with TRBD1 identical over 10 bases. The CDR3 totals 16 residues. Trimming removed 4 bases from V and 7 bases from J; junction bases left unmatched: 7. CDR1 is MDHEN, CDR2 SYDVKM, per germline. As DNA, the CDR3 is TGTGCCAGCAGTTCATCCGGGACAGGGGACAATTCACCCCTCCACTTT. It codes for CASSSSGTGDNSPLHF.

This clone was found once. This rearrangement joins TRBV11-2 to TRBJ1-1, with no clear D. The CDR3 is 15 amino acids. Germline-derived CDR1 and CDR2 are SGHAT and FQNNGV. Between the trimmed V and J ends, which lost 3 bases and 0 bases, there was a span of 11 bases. The CDR3 DNA reads as TGTGCCAGCAGCTTGAGTCCGGGTATGAACACTGAAGCTTTCTTT. This translates into CASSLSPGMNTEAFF.

V usage is TRBV30 and J usage is TRBJ2-5; D is undetermined. CDR1 and CDR2 (germline): GTSNPN, SVGIG (reference sequence). Between the trimmed V and J ends, which lost 0 bases and 0 bases, there was a span of 8 bases. This CDR3 region has 14 residues. Here the CDR3 DNA reads TGTGCCTGGAGTGTAAGAACGTACCAAGAGACCCAGTACTTC. Amino acids: CAWSVRTYQETQYF.

This clone was seen a single time. The sample carries other DNA sequences with the same CDR3. The chain joins TRBV5-1 to TRBJ2-1, with 13 bases lining up with TRBD2. From germline, CDR1 is SGHRS and CDR2 YFSETQ. The CDR3 totals 15 residues. The trim removed 4 bases at V and 5 bases at J, leaving 3 bases unmatched. The CDR3 loop is CASSSGLAGDNEQFF. CDR3 coding DNA: TGCGCCAGCAGCAGCGGACTAGCGGGGGACAATGAGCAGTTCTTC. Full variable domain (missing parts from reference TRBV5-1 and TRBJ2-1): KAGVTQTPRYLIKTRGQQVTLSCSPISGHRSVSWYQQTPGQGLQFLFEYFSETQRNKGNFPGRFSGRQFSNSRSEMNVSTLELGDSALYLCASSSGLAGDNEQFFGPGTRLTVL.

The genes are TRBV18 and TRBJ2-7; D perhaps matches TRBD1 (5 bases). The germline V gene has CDR1 KGHSH and CDR2 LQKENI. The CDR3 has 13 residues. Trimming took off 6 bases at V and 2 bases at J, with 11 bases between the two ends. Written as DNA, the CDR3 is TGTGCCAGCTCGCGCCAGGGTACCTACGAGCAGTACTTC. Its translation is CASSRQGTYEQYF.

The rearrangement links TRBV3-1 (or the pseudogene TRBV3-2) to TRBJ2-5; TRBD2 might be the D (5 bases). Trimming removed 2 bases at V and 2 bases at J, with 12 bases between. Germline loops: CDR1 LGHDT, CDR2 YNNKEL (reference sequence). CDR3 length equals 15 residues. The CDR3 nucleotides read TGTGCCAGCAGCCAAATCCGGGGTTCTCAAGAGACCCAGTACTTC. Protein sequence: CASSQIRGSQETQYF.

The CDR3 nucleotides read TGTGCCAGCAGTTTATTCTACGAGCAGTACTTC. This encodes CASSLFYEQYF. This chain connects TRBV27 to TRBJ2-7; D is ambiguous. The ends were cut back, 1 base at V and 3 bases at J, with 1 base in the middle. Germline loops: CDR1 MNHEY, CDR2 SMNVEV (reference sequence). This CDR3 is 11 amino acids long.

The chain recombines TRBV7-2 with TRBJ2-7; 12 positions agree with TRBD2. CDR1 SGHTA and CDR2 FQGNSA come from the germline V gene. The CDR3 length is 16 residues. V was clipped by 4 bases and J by 2 bases; unmatched bases: 6. In nucleotides, the CDR3 is TGTGCCAGCAGCTCCTTGACTAGCGGGAGCCCCTACGAGCAGTACTTC. Translation gives CASSSLTSGSPYEQYF.

The V call is TRBV5-1, the J call TRBJ1-4, with 9 bases identical to TRBD1. V shed 7 bases and J 7 bases; nucleotides not matched to a gene: 5. CDR3 length: 13 amino acids. In germline, CDR1 is SGHRS, CDR2 YFSETQ. The DNA for the CDR3 is TGCGCCAGCCGGGGGACAGGGCGTGAAAAACTGTTTTTT. As protein: CASRGTGREKLFF.

The chain recombines TRBV18 with TRBJ2-5; D not certain. Trimming shortened V by 0 bases and J by 4 bases, and 9 bases separated the two germline ends. The CDR3 runs 14 residues. The V gene's germline CDR1 is KGHSH and CDR2 LQKENI. The CDR3 region is CASSPPAQIETQYF. The CDR3 nucleotides are TGTGCCAGCTCACCACCGGCGCAGATAGAGACCCAGTACTTC. Filled out from reference TRBV18 and TRBJ2-5, the complete variable domain reads NAGVMQNPRHLVRRRGQEARLRCSPMKGHSHVYWYRQLPEEGLKFMVYLQKENIIDESGMPKERFSAEFPKEGPSILRIQQVVRGDSAAYFCASSPPAQIETQYFGPGTRLLVL.

V gene TRBV4-2 combines with J gene TRBJ2-1; 9 nucleotides agree with TRBD2. Germline-derived CDR1 and CDR2 are LGHNA and YNFKEQ. The CDR3 contains 17 residues. The trim removed 0 bases at V and 6 bases at J, leaving 9 bases unmatched. DNA for the CDR3: TGTGCCAGCAGCCAAGATGCGTCTAGCGGGGCAACCAATGAGCAGTTCTTC. It encodes CASSQDASSGATNEQFF.

The rearrangement uses TRBV6-5 and TRBJ2-3; D unclear. V gave up 6 bases and J gave up 1 base, with 8 bases separating them. CDR3 length equals 13 residues. The V gene's germline CDR1 is MNHEY and CDR2 SVGAGI. The CDR3 bases are TGTGCCAGCAGGTCCTCGGGCACAGATACGCAGTATTTT. Encoded protein: CASRSSGTDTQYF.

This clone has just a few counts. Other DNA sequences from this sample encode an identical CDR3 as well. V gene TRBV6-5 combines with J gene TRBJ2-7, with TRBD2 identical over 13 bases. V gave up 0 bases and J gave up 4 bases; unmatched junction bases: 0. This CDR3 contains 15 residues. The V gene's germline CDR1 is MNHEY and CDR2 SVGAGI. CDR3 in DNA: TGTGCCAGCAGTTACTCGACTAGCGGGAGGTACGAGCAGTACTTC. Encoded protein: CASSYSTSGRYEQYF.

V usage is TRBV18 and J usage is TRBJ1-1; 7 positions match TRBD1. The germline V gene has CDR1 KGHSH and CDR2 LQKENI. The junction had 7 bases not matched to a gene; V was cut back by 4 bases and J by 5 bases. This CDR3 contains 14 residues. The CDR3 sequence is CASSRRQGGTEAFF. CDR3 bases: TGTGCCAGCTCACGACGACAGGGTGGTACTGAAGCTTTCTTT.

This chain's CDR3 is CAWKQGGITEAFF. Written as DNA, the CDR3 is TGTGCCTGGAAACAGGGAGGAATCACTGAAGCTTTCTTT. The chain is built from TRBV30 and TRBJ1-1, with TRBD1 as a possible D gene (6 bases). The CDR3 is 13 residues long. Between the trimmed V and J ends, which lost 4 bases and 4 bases, there was a span of 13 bases. Germline loops: CDR1 GTSNPN, CDR2 SVGIG (reference sequence).

This clone was picked up one time. The V and J genes are TRBV2 and TRBJ2-3, with a possible D match to TRBD2 (6 bases). Germline V gives CDR1 SNHLY, CDR2 FYNNEI. The CDR3 spans 17 residues. The V gene lost 1 base and the J gene lost 2 bases, with 16 bases spanning the gap. CDR3 in DNA: TGTGCCAGCAGTGAAGGAGGAGGAGGGGTCTCCACAGATACGCAGTATTTT. It translates to CASSEGGGGVSTDTQYF. Full variable domain (remainder filled in from reference TRBV2 and TRBJ2-3): EPEVTQTPSHQVTQMGQEVILRCVPISNHLYFYWYRQILGQKVEFLVSFYNNEISEKSEIFDDQFSVERPDGSNFTLKIRSTKLEDSAMYFCASSEGGGGVSTDTQYFGPGTRLTVL.

On this clone itself: Other DNA sequences in this sample translate to the same CDR3. The CDR3 protein is CASSLGGNTEAFF. The CDR3 DNA follows: TGTGCCAGCAGTCTAGGGGGTAACACTGAAGCTTTCTTT. The V and J genes are TRBV12-3 or TRBV12-4 and TRBJ1-1; a possible D gene is TRBD1 (6 bases). Trimming cost V 5 bases and J 2 bases, with 9 bases left between them. This CDR3 comprises 13 residues.

On this clone itself: Other DNA sequences within the sample encode an identical CDR3. The J gene is TRBJ1-4, the V gene TRBV18; D call uncertain. V lost 2 bases to trimming and J lost 0 bases, with 4 bases between them. Germline V gene data show CDR1 as KGHSH and CDR2 as LQKENI. The CDR3 is made up of 14 amino acids. CDR3 DNA: TGTGCCAGCTCACCAGGTGCAACTAATGAAAAACTGTTTTTT. This codes for CASSPGATNEKLFF.

This clone was seen only once. The CDR3 loop is CACAIGQKNTGELFF. CDR3 bases: TGTGCCTGCGCCATTGGACAGAAGAACACCGGGGAGCTGTTTTTT. The chain recombines TRBV30 with TRBJ2-2, with a possible D match to TRBD1 (6 bases). Germline V gene lookup returns CDR1 GTSNPN and CDR2 SVGIG (reference sequence). Trimming shortened V by 6 bases and J by 1 base, and 15 bases separated the two germline ends. This CDR3 is built from 15 residues.

The CDR3 DNA follows: TGTGCCAGCAGTGAATCGGACCCAGGTATCTACGAGCAGTACTTC. Its protein is CASSESDPGIYEQYF. The chain is built from TRBV2 and TRBJ2-7; D is unresolved. Trimming cost V 2 bases and J 3 bases, with 14 bases left between them. CDR3 size: 15 residues. From germline, CDR1 is SNHLY and CDR2 FYNNEI.

This chain links TRBV20-1 with TRBJ2-7; D is ambiguous. The CDR3 covers 11 residues. Germline CDR1 and CDR2: DFQATT and SNEGSKA (reference sequence). DNA for the CDR3: TGCACCCCAGTACAGCGCTACGAGCAGTACTTC. This sequence encodes CTPVQRYEQYF.

J is TRBJ2-5 and V is TRBV15; a weak D match, TRBD2 (5 bases). Germline loops: CDR1 LNHNV, CDR2 YYDKDF (reference sequence). The CDR3 sequence is 17 residues long. The V end was cut by 0 bases, the J end by 2 bases, with 16 bases between. CDR3 in DNA: TGTGCCACCAGCAGAGAGATGGTGCCGGGCGGGCAAGAGACCCAGTACTTC. Translation gives CATSREMVPGGQETQYF.

The chain is built from TRBV7-3 and TRBJ2-3, with TRBD2 as a possible D gene (6 bases). The CDR3 is made up of 13 amino acids. Germline V gives CDR1 SGHTA, CDR2 FQGTGA. The V and J ends lost 2 bases and 5 bases respectively, with 8 bases between them. The CDR3 here is CASSLWRGDTQYF. The CDR3 nucleotides are TGTGCCAGCAGCTTATGGCGGGGAGATACGCAGTATTTT. Full variable domain (missing parts from reference TRBV7-3 and TRBJ2-3): GAGVSQTPSNKVTEKGKYVELRCDPISGHTALYWYRQSLGQGPEFLIYFQGTGAADDSGLPNDRFFAVRPEGSVSTLKIQRTERGDSAVYLCASSLWRGDTQYFGPGTRLTVL.

CDR3: CASSLLYSGSYNEQFF. The CDR3 DNA is TGCGCCAGCAGCTTGTTATATAGCGGCTCCTACAATGAGCAGTTCTTC. The chain is built from TRBV5-1 and TRBJ2-1, with D possibly TRBD2 on 6 matching bases. Trimming pared 1 base from V and 0 bases from J, leaving 11 bases between. Germline V lookup: CDR1 SGHRS, CDR2 YFSETQ. The CDR3 runs to 16 residues.